This T cell receptor beta chain originates from a study of T cells in women clearing cervical HPV infection. As for this clone: The junction shows a germline mismatch at one end, possibly a read error.

Measured with immunoSEQ multiplex PCR; TCRdb has only the in-frame clones, and not every one. Recorded for this sample: some 37,000 clones. The TCR originated in a woman between 18 and 69 years old with a cervical HPV16 infection that either progressed to CIN3+ or cleared (not recorded which). Sequencing was done on a sample of blood buffy coat.

The part of the CDR3 DNA that was read is TGTGCCGGCTCACCAGAGGTTGGGACAGGCACCTACGAG. Translation: CAGSPEVGTGTYE. In full, the CDR3 reads CAGSPEVGTGTYEQYF. The chain employs TRBV18 and TRBJ2-7; TRBD1 matches at 8 bases. The CDR3 end lies 3 residues beyond the end of the read and is filled in from the germline J gene. The CDR3 loop spans 16 amino acids. Per germline, CDR1 KGHSH and CDR2 LQKENI.